This T cell receptor beta chain was obtained from a study of monozygotic twins with inflammatory bowel disease. Study-wide results and limits: Discordant twins had repertoire similarity that did not differ from that of concordant twins, possibly from limited power.

As for this clonotype: Its specificity is unknown.

TCRdb re-called the 5' RACE reads, yielding one record per CDR3 amino acid sequence without DNA. In total, the table holds about 440,000 distinct CDR3 sequences. This CDR3 comprises 16 residues. Germline lookup yields CDR1 SGHVS and CDR2 FNYEAQ. Sequences were obtained from blood. The sequence came from a human donor with ulcerative colitis or Crohn's disease, or a healthy co-twin of an affected twin (not recorded which). The V gene is TRBV7-6, the J gene TRBJ2-5; TCRdb's D call of TRBD1 is untestable without DNA. The CDR3 region is CASSVFGTGGAQTQYF.